The present T cell receptor (beta chain) was sequenced within a study of a mutant IDH1 vaccine in newly diagnosed glioma. CDR3 length: 12 amino acids. V lost 3 bases and J lost 6, with 9 bases in between. Germline V gene data show CDR1 as SGHDT and CDR2 as YYEEEE. A word on this clone: The antigen is not known.

Time point given: week 23, last vaccination. The content of each vaccine dose was 300 ug of mutant IDH1 20-mer peptide, and topical imiquimod accompanied it. Some clones are missing from TCRdb's copy, which holds only in-frame ones; the method was immunoSEQ multiplex PCR. This table has 52,000 or so clones, about 80% appearing once. This TCR was sampled from a man in his forties or fifties with glioma. The material was PBMCs, obtained from a glioma patient whose treatment included an IDH1 peptide vaccine. The V call is TRBV5-6, the J call TRBJ1-2; D remains ambiguous. In DNA, the CDR3 is TGTGCCAGCAGCTCGGGGTGGGATGGCTACACCTTC. Amino acid sequence: CASSSGWDGYTF.